The 15 T cell receptor beta chains in this list originate from one sample, sequenced in a study of identical twins. Each CDR3 protein is one row after TCRdb ran MiXCR on the 5' RACE reads. The sample comprises about 240,000 distinct CDR3 sequences, approximately 10% of which are singletons, and about a tenth rests with the top ten. Input material: memory T cells sorted from blood. These receptors were obtained from a man aged 50-59 years in good health.

V usage is TRBV29-1 and J usage is TRBJ2-1, with TRBD2 matching 7 bases. Unmatched junction bases numbered 8, after V lost 4 bases and J lost 8 bases. Germline CDR1 reads SQVTM; CDR2 reads ANQGSEA. The CDR3 consists of 13 residues. The CDR3 nucleotides are TGCAGCGTTGCTCGCGGGAGCGGCTATGAGCAGTTCTTC. The encoded protein is CSVARGSGYEQFF.

In this sample, this clonotype turned up a few times. The V and J genes are TRBV6-5 and TRBJ2-1; D unresolved. Trimming removed 8 bases from V and 4 bases from J, with 9 bases in between. Germline CDR1 MNHEY, CDR2 SVGAGI. This CDR3 region has 12 residues. CDR3 sequence (DNA): TGTGCCAGCGGACCCCCATACAATGAGCAGTTCTTC. This encodes CASGPPYNEQFF.

This rearrangement joins TRBV24-1 to TRBJ1-1; TRBD1 might be the D (5 bases). The V end lost 4 bases, the J end lost 0 bases, and 14 bases lay between the germline ends. The CDR3 has 16 amino acids. CDR1 and CDR2 from the germline V gene are KGHDR and SFDVKD. This CDR3 is CATSEEGHLMNTEAFF. DNA for the CDR3: TGTGCCACCAGTGAGGAAGGACACCTCATGAACACTGAAGCTTTCTTT.

This chain uses TRBV21-1 with TRBJ1-4; the table's D call of TRBD1 was not tested on the DNA. TRBV21-1 constitutes a pseudogene. CDR3 size: 14 residues. The CDR3 nucleotides read TGTGCCAGCAGCGAGCCGGACAGGGGTGAAAAACTGTTTTTT. Translated: CASSEPDRGEKLFF.

This clonotype was picked up many times. The genes are TRBV5-1 and TRBJ2-3; TRBD2 matches at 13 bases. This CDR3 has 15 residues. The germline CDR1 and CDR2 sequences are SGHRS and YFSETQ. V lost 3 bases to trimming and J lost 4 bases; unmatched junction nucleotides: 2. CDR3 residues: CASSWTSGGPDTQYF. The CDR3 nucleotides read TGCGCCAGCAGCTGGACTAGCGGGGGTCCAGATACGCAGTATTTT.

The rearrangement joins TRBV10-3 to TRBJ2-4, with a weak D call TRBD2 (6 bases). Germline V gene lookup returns CDR1 ENHRY and CDR2 SYGVKD. The V and J ends lost 2 bases and 8 bases respectively, with 22 bases between them. The CDR3 runs to 17 residues. The CDR3, as DNA: TGTGCCATCAGTGAGCTGACATCGGTCGGGGGTGGACACATTCAGTACTTC. Its translation: CAISELTSVGGGHIQYF.

This clonotype occurred a few times. V usage is TRBV28 and J usage is TRBJ1-2; no firm D call. V gave up 2 bases and J gave up 7 bases, with 11 bases separating them. This CDR3 comprises 13 residues. Germline V lookup: CDR1 MDHEN, CDR2 SYDVKM. The CDR3 here is CASSLPGIVGYTF. CDR3 DNA: TGTGCCAGCAGTTTACCAGGAATCGTTGGCTACACCTTC.

This clonotype occurred many times. J is TRBJ1-6 and V is TRBV7-9, with D hard to call. V lost 1 base and J 5 bases, leaving 6 bases between the germline ends. CDR3 length: 14 amino acids. The germline V gene encodes CDR1 SEHNR and CDR2 FQNEAQ (reference sequence). The CDR3 region has the DNA TGTGCCAGCAGCTTAGGGACCCATAATTCACCCCTCCACTTT. Amino acid sequence: CASSLGTHNSPLHF. The full variable domain, completed using reference TRBV7-9 and TRBJ1-6, is DTGVSQNPRHKITKRGQNVTFRCDPISEHNRLYWYRQTLGQGPEFLTYFQNEAQLEKSRLLSDRFSAERPKGSFSTLEIQRTEQGDSAMYLCASSLGTHNSPLHFGNGTRLTVT.

The chain carries TRBV9 and TRBJ1-4, with a possible D match to TRBD1 (5 bases). CDR3 length: 14 residues. The germline CDR1 and CDR2 sequences are SGDLS and YYNGEE. The V end was cut by 0 bases, the J end by 4 bases, with 7 bases between. CDR3 DNA: TGTGCCAGCAGCGTAGGGACACTTAATGAAAAACTGTTTTTT. This translates into CASSVGTLNEKLFF.

V usage is TRBV3-1 and J usage is TRBJ2-2; 10 bases are shared with TRBD2. The CDR3 covers 18 residues. The germline CDR1 and CDR2 sequences are LGHDT and YNNKEL (reference sequence). The V segment lost 3 bases and the J segment 0 bases; nucleotides outside the gene matches: 7. The CDR3 protein is CASSQPQLAGSNTGELFF. The CDR3 region has the DNA TGTGCCAGCAGCCAGCCACAACTAGCGGGATCGAACACCGGGGAGCTGTTTTTT.

This clonotype was seen a handful of times. This chain links TRBV12-3 or TRBV12-4 with TRBJ2-4; 12 nucleotides agree with TRBD1. Germline trimming cut 1 base from V and 15 bases from J; bases unmatched to any gene: 4. This CDR3 has 13 amino acids. The CDR3 loop is CASSLGGQGAGYF. DNA for the CDR3: TGTGCCAGCAGTTTAGGGGGACAGGGGGCGGGGTACTTC.

This clonotype was counted a few times. This CDR3 reads CASSLPPGLGETQYF. CDR3 nucleotides: TGTGCCAGCAGCTTGCCACCGGGACTAGGAGAGACCCAGTACTTC. The chain recombines TRBV5-6 with TRBJ2-5; 8 nucleotides match TRBD2. Trimming took 1 base from V and 4 from J; bases not matched to a gene: 6. Germline values: CDR1 SGHDT, CDR2 YYEEEE. This CDR3 has 15 amino acids.

This chain uses TRBV6-2 or TRBV6-3 with TRBJ1-6; a weak D match, TRBD1 (6 bases). The CDR3 extends over 13 amino acids. The germline V gene encodes CDR1 MNHEY and CDR2 SVGEGT. Trimming pared 9 bases from V and 5 bases from J, leaving 11 bases between. CDR3 in DNA: TGTGCCAGTTCGACAGGAAATAATTCACCCCTCCACTTT. Translation: CASSTGNNSPLHF.

The chain combines TRBV12-3 or TRBV12-4 with TRBJ2-7; 10 bases map to TRBD1. The CDR3 loop spans 14 amino acids. The trim removed 7 bases at V and 4 bases at J, leaving 7 bases unmatched. Here the CDR3 reads CASTPGQGFYEQYF. For the CDR3, the DNA is TGTGCCAGCACCCCGGGACAGGGGTTTTACGAGCAGTACTTC.

This rearrangement joins TRBV7-3 to TRBJ1-2; D is possibly TRBD1 (5 bases). The CDR3 is 15 residues long. The germline CDR1 and CDR2 sequences are SGHTA and FQGTGA. The V and J ends lost 5 bases and 0 bases respectively, with 13 bases between them. The CDR3 loop is CASSPSGLTNYGYTF. The DNA of the CDR3 is TGTGCCAGCAGCCCCTCAGGGTTAACTAACTATGGCTACACCTTC.